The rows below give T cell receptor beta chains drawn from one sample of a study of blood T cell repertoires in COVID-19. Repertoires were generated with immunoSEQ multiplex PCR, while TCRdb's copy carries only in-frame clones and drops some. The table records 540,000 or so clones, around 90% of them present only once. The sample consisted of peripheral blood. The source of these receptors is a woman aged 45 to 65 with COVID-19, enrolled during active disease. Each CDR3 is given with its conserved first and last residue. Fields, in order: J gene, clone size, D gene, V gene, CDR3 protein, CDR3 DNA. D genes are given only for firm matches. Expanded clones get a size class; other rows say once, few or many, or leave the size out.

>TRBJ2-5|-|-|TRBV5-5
CASSLNVGAPETQYF
TGTGCCAGCAGCTTGAACGTGGGGGCTCCGGAGACCCAGTACTTC
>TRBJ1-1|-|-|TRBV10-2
CASSEVRDTEAFF
TGCGCCAGCAGTGAGGTCAGGGACACTGAAGCTTTCTTT
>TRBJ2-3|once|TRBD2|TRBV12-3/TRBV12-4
CASTWGGSDTQYF
TGTGCCAGCACCTGGGGGGGGTCGGATACGCAGTATTTT
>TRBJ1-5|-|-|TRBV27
CASSVGAAQPQHF
TGTGCCAGCAGTGTGGGGGCGGCTCAGCCCCAGCATTTT
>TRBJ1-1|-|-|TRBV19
CAAQVDGEAFF
TGTGCCGCCCAGGTAGATGGTGAAGCTTTCTTT
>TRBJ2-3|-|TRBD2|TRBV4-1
CASSRGSGGLDTQYF
TGCGCCAGCAGCCGGGGTAGCGGGGGGTTGGATACGCAGTATTTT
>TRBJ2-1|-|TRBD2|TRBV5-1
CASSFLLAATSNEQFF
TGCGCCAGCAGCTTCTTACTAGCGGCGACGAGCAATGAGCAGTTCTTC
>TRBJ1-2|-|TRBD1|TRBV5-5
CASSLQGEYGYTF
TGTGCCAGCAGCTTACAGGGGGAATATGGCTACACCTTC
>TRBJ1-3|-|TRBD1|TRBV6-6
CASTPPGQGINTIYF
TGTGCCAGCACTCCACCCGGACAGGGGATAAACACCATATATTTT
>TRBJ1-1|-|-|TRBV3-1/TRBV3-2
CASSQDLIRGLNTEAFF
TGTGCCAGCAGCCAAGATCTTATCAGGGGTTTGAACACTGAAGCTTTCTTT
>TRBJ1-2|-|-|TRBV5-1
CASSLERGAIYGYTF
TGCGCCAGCAGCTTGGAGCGGGGGGCTATCTATGGCTACACCTTC
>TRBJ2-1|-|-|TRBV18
CASGDRTRYNEQFF
TGTGCCAGCGGAGACAGAACCCGCTACAATGAGCAGTTCTTC
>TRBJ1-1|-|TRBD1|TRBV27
CASRAGGRAFF
TGTGCCAGCAGGGCAGGGGGCCGAGCTTTCTTT
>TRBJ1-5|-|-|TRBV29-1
CSVWGGYSNQPQHF
TGCAGCGTTTGGGGCGGTTATAGCAATCAGCCCCAGCATTTT
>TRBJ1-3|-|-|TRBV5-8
CASTLAGAGRSTIYF
TGTGCCAGCACCCTGGCGGGGGCAGGGAGGAGCACCATATATTTT
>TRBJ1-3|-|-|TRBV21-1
CASSPLLTRLEGNTIYF
TGTGCCAGCAGCCCCCTCCTGACGCGGCTAGAAGGAAACACCATATATTTT
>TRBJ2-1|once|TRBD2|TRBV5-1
CASSLVSSGGGFTEQFF
TGCGCCAGCAGCTTGGTGTCTAGCGGGGGCGGCTTTACTGAGCAGTTCTTC
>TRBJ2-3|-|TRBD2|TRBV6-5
CASRFGRGGTDTQYF
TGTGCCAGCAGGTTCGGACGCGGGGGTACAGATACGCAGTATTTT
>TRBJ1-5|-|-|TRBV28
CASSFTQLSVLYQPQHF
TGTGCCAGCAGTTTCACTCAATTGTCTGTACTCTATCAGCCCCAGCATTTT
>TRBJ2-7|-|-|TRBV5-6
CASSLGRVYEQYF
TGTGCCAGCAGCTTGGGTCGGGTCTACGAGCAGTACTTC
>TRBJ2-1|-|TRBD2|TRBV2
CASSEESGGISYNEQFF
TGTGCCAGCAGTGAAGAGAGCGGGGGGATATCCTACAATGAGCAGTTCTTC
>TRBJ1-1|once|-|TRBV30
CAWSVRVEAFF
TGTGCCTGGAGTGTCAGGGTTGAAGCTTTCTTT
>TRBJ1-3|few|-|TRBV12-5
CASGLSPRDTIYF
TGTGCTAGTGGTTTGAGTCCAAGAGACACCATATATTTT
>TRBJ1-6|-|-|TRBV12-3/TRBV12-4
CASRTLNSPLHF
TGTGCCAGCAGGACACTGAATTCACCCCTCCACTTT
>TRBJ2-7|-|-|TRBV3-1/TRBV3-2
CASSQIRSSYEQYF
TGTGCCAGCAGCCAGATACGGAGCTCCTACGAGCAGTACTTC
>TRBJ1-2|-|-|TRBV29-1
CSVEDTSGYTF
TGCAGCGTTGAAGACACATCAGGCTACACCTTC
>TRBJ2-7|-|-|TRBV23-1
CASSRWAHYEQYF
TGCGCCAGCAGTCGGTGGGCCCACTACGAGCAGTACTTC
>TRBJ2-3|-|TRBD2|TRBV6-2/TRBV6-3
CASSYNWLADSTDTQYF
TGTGCCAGCAGTTACAATTGGCTAGCGGATAGCACAGATACGCAGTATTTT
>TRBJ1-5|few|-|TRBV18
CASSQERPYSNQPQHF
TGTGCCAGCTCACAGGAGAGACCTTATAGCAATCAGCCCCAGCATTTT
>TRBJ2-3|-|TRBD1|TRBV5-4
CASSSTGEDTQYF
TGTGCCAGCAGCTCCACAGGGGAAGATACGCAGTATTTT
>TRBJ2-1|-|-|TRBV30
CAWTDGISYNEQFF
TGTGCCTGGACCGACGGGATCTCCTACAATGAGCAGTTCTTC
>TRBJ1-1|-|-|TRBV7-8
CASSLMTETNTEAFF
TGTGCCAGCAGCTTAATGACAGAAACGAACACTGAAGCTTTCTTT
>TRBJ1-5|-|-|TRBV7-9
CASSRSVTGPPQHF
TGTGCCAGCAGCCGCAGCGTCACAGGGCCGCCCCAGCATTTT
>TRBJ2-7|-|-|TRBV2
CASSPGGRFAEQYF
TGTGCCAGCAGTCCGGGGGGCCGCTTCGCCGAGCAGTACTTC
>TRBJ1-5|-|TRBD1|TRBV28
CASSLRDRVGPQHF
TGTGCCAGCAGTCTCCGGGACAGGGTAGGACCCCAGCATTTT